Following are 14 T cell receptor beta chains from one sample sequenced in a study of T cell responses to AZD1222 COVID-19 vaccine. Profiled with immunoSEQ multiplex PCR; TCRdb holds only in-frame clones, not every one. There are about 120,000 clones in the sample; about 90% occur only once, and 7.5% lies in the top ten. Sample: peripheral blood, taken on day 0 of AZD1222 vaccination. The receptors originated from an adult in good health.

CDR3 sequence: CAISEGGGTEAFF. For the CDR3, the DNA is TGTGCCATCAGTGAAGGGGGGGGCACTGAAGCTTTCTTT. V usage is TRBV10-3 and J usage is TRBJ1-1, with D possibly matching TRBD1 (6 bases). Germline V lookup: CDR1 ENHRY, CDR2 SYGVKD. V was cut by 3 bases and J by 4 bases, with 9 bases left in between. The CDR3 runs 13 residues.

This sequence joins TRBV2 and TRBJ1-2; possibly TRBD1 for D (6 bases). This CDR3 region has 15 residues. Germline assignment: CDR1 SNHLY and CDR2 FYNNEI. Trimming took 4 bases from V and 5 from J, leaving 17 bases between them. CDR3 in amino acids: CASSAGRGIFYGYTF. The CDR3 DNA reads TGTGCCAGCAGTGCGGGCAGGGGAATCTTTTATGGCTACACCTTC.

The count of this clone is one. The J gene is TRBJ1-1, the V gene TRBV7-9, with unresolved D. Trimming cost V 3 bases and J 9 bases, with 8 bases left between them. There are 11 residues in the CDR3. Germline CDR1 SEHNR, CDR2 FQNEAQ (reference sequence). The DNA for the CDR3 is TGTGCCAGCAGCTTGAAACGAAAAGCTTTCTTT. It specifies CASSLKRKAFF.

This chain links TRBV5-4 with TRBJ2-1; D perhaps matches TRBD2 (6 bases). V was shortened by 4 bases and J by 0 bases, with 20 bases between the two germline ends. Germline V CDR1 and CDR2: SGHNT, YYREEE (reference sequence). The CDR3 runs 18 residues. The CDR3, as DNA: TGTGCCAGCAGCCAAGCGCCTAGCGCTAAATTCTCCTACAATGAGCAGTTCTTC. Translated: CASSQAPSAKFSYNEQFF.

V usage is TRBV9 and J usage is TRBJ1-4, with no clear D. Germline CDR1 SGDLS, CDR2 YYNGEE. The CDR3 is made up of 14 amino acids. V lost 2 bases and J 3 bases, leaving 8 bases between the germline ends. CDR3 nucleotides: TGTGCCAGCAGCGTGGGTGACGCTAATGAAAAACTGTTTTTT. Its translation: CASSVGDANEKLFF.

The rearrangement uses TRBV30 and TRBJ1-4; 10 bases align to TRBD1. V trimming: 3 bases; J trimming: 3 bases; junction bases outside the gene matches: 1. Germline-derived CDR1 and CDR2 are GTSNPN and SVGIG (reference sequence). The CDR3 is 14 amino acids. CDR3 sequence (DNA): TGTGCCTGGAGGGGACAGGGGCCTAATGAAAAACTGTTTTTT. Translation: CAWRGQGPNEKLFF.

The rearrangement links TRBV5-1 to TRBJ2-1; D gene ambiguous. V lost 0 bases, J lost 3 bases, and 10 bases lay in between. CDR1 is SGHRS, CDR2 YFSETQ, per germline. The CDR3 runs 15 residues. As DNA, the CDR3 is TGCGCCAGCAGCTTGGACGCTATGGTCTACAATGAGCAGTTCTTC. It codes for CASSLDAMVYNEQFF.

This sequence joins TRBV5-1 and TRBJ2-7, with D unresolved. Germline values: CDR1 SGHRS, CDR2 YFSETQ. The CDR3 length is 16 residues. V was trimmed by 0 bases and J by 2 bases, leaving 15 bases between them. For the CDR3, the DNA is TGCGCCAGCAGCTTGGGTTTGGTAGCAGGTACCTACGAGCAGTACTTC. As protein: CASSLGLVAGTYEQYF.

The chain combines TRBV6-5 with TRBJ1-5; no clear D. Per germline, CDR1 MNHEY and CDR2 SVGAGI. The CDR3 contains 14 residues. V lost 0 bases and J 5 bases, leaving 8 bases between the germline ends. In nucleotides, the CDR3 is TGTGCCAGCAGTTACTCCAGGATAGATCAGCCCCAGCATTTT. Translated: CASSYSRIDQPQHF.

This chain links TRBV2 with TRBJ1-4; D remains unclear. CDR1 and CDR2 from the germline V gene are SNHLY and FYNNEI. The V gene lost 10 bases and the J gene lost 3 bases, with 18 bases spanning the gap. This CDR3 comprises 15 residues. This chain's CDR3 is CATSRATLANEKLFF. CDR3 DNA: TGTGCCACCTCCCGCGCGACACTCGCTAATGAAAAACTGTTTTTT.

The chain couples TRBV6-5 to TRBJ2-5; possible D gene TRBD2, 5 bases. Germline values: CDR1 MNHEY, CDR2 SVGAGI. This CDR3 has 15 residues. The germline V and J ends were trimmed by 4 bases and 4 bases, with 16 bases remaining between them. CDR3 sequence (DNA): TGTGCCAGCAGTTCCCCCCGGAGCGGATTAGAGACCCAGTACTTC. This codes for CASSSPRSGLETQYF.

The J gene is TRBJ1-2, the V gene TRBV4-1, with D possibly being TRBD1 (6 bases). This CDR3 spans 15 amino acids. CDR1 and CDR2 from the germline V gene are MGHRA and YSYEKL. Trimming pared 1 base from V and 7 bases from J, leaving 16 bases between. The DNA of the CDR3 is TGCGCCAGCAGCCAAGTACAGGGATCCGCGGGTGGCTACACCTTC. It encodes CASSQVQGSAGGYTF.

This chain joins TRBV28 and TRBJ1-6, with 8 bases matching TRBD1. V shed 2 bases and J 9 bases; nucleotides not matched to a gene: 3. Per germline, CDR1 MDHEN and CDR2 SYDVKM. The CDR3 consists of 14 residues. The CDR3 spells CASSLTGGSSPLHF. DNA of the CDR3: TGTGCCAGCAGTTTAACAGGGGGAAGTTCACCCCTCCACTTT.

J is TRBJ1-5 and V is TRBV4-2; D uncertain. The V gene's germline CDR1 is LGHNA and CDR2 YNFKEQ. This CDR3 has 16 amino acids. V lost 5 bases and J 0 bases, leaving 14 bases between the germline ends. The CDR3 DNA reads as TGTGCCAGCAGCAAGGAGGGCAAAAATAGCAATCAGCCCCAGCATTTT. Translated: CASSKEGKNSNQPQHF.